Following are 28 T cell receptor beta chains from one sample sequenced in a study of shared clonotypes between healthy human individuals. Sequencing used immunoSEQ multiplex PCR; TCRdb keeps in-frame clones, though not all of them. The repertoire consists of about 1.5 million clones, with roughly 96% occurring once and the leading ten covering over 1%. Sequencing was done on a sample of naive CD4+ T cells sorted from blood. Regarding subset: CD45RA+ positively selected. The receptors derive from a man aged 25 to 40 in good health.

This clone was counted between two and nine times. The chain employs TRBV5-4 and TRBJ1-2; 11 bases map to TRBD1. With 4 bases clipped from V and 5 bases from J, the junction kept 4 bases outside the gene matches. CDR3 length: 14 amino acids. Germline CDR1 is SGHNT and CDR2 is YYREEE (reference sequence). Written as DNA, the CDR3 is TGTGCCAGCAGCCCGGGACAGGGGGTTTATGGCTACACCTTC. Its protein product is CASSPGQGVYGYTF.

The V call is TRBV15, the J call TRBJ2-7, with unresolved D. Trimming left V 0 bases short and J 2 bases short, with 8 bases between. Germline V gene data show CDR1 as LNHNV and CDR2 as YYDKDF (reference sequence). The CDR3 covers 14 residues. The CDR3 sequence is CATSRDLVAYEQYF. For the CDR3, the DNA is TGTGCCACCAGCAGAGATTTGGTTGCCTACGAGCAGTACTTC. Together with reference TRBV15 and TRBJ2-7, the CDR3 gives the full variable domain: DAMVIQNPRYQVTQFGKPVTLSCSQTLNHNVMYWYQQKSSQAPKLLFHYYDKDFNNEADTPDNFQSRRPNTSFCFLDIRSPGLGDTAMYLCATSRDLVAYEQYFGPGTRLTVT.

The chain uses TRBV6-1 and TRBJ1-5, with D possibly TRBD1 on 6 matching bases. The germline V gene encodes CDR1 MNHNS and CDR2 SASEGT. V lost 2 bases to trimming and J lost 5 bases, with 19 bases between them. CDR3 length equals 17 residues. The CDR3 loop is CASSETKVGGAYQPQHF. The CDR3 bases are TGTGCCAGCAGTGAAACCAAAGTTGGGGGGGCATATCAGCCCCAGCATTTT.

The rearrangement links TRBV11-2 to TRBJ2-7, with 9 bases matching TRBD1. CDR3 length: 16 residues. The trim removed 6 bases at V and 3 bases at J, leaving 12 bases unmatched. Germline V gene sequence: CDR1 SGHAT, CDR2 FQNNGV. CDR3 in DNA: TGTGCCAGCAGTCGCTCGGGACAGGGCTTTTACTACGAGCAGTACTTC. Its translation is CASSRSGQGFYYEQYF.

This clone came up once. J is TRBJ2-3 and V is TRBV30; 12 bases are shared with TRBD2. Germline-derived CDR1 and CDR2 are GTSNPN and SVGIG (reference sequence). CDR3 size: 17 residues. With V trimmed by 2 bases and J by 6 bases, 12 bases remained unmatched. The CDR3 here is CAWSPGLAGGTGDTQYF. CDR3 nucleotides: TGTGCCTGGAGTCCCGGGCTAGCGGGAGGGACTGGGGATACGCAGTATTTT.

Concerning this clone itself: Distinct nucleotide sequences in the sample also encode this CDR3. The V and J genes are TRBV19 and TRBJ2-2; D is possibly TRBD2 (6 bases). Germline values: CDR1 LNHDA, CDR2 SQIVND (reference sequence). This CDR3 has 14 residues. Deletions cut 3 bases from V and 5 bases from J, with 10 bases between. DNA for the CDR3: TGTGCCAGTAGTATTGTCGGAGGGACCGGGGAGCTGTTTTTT. Protein product: CASSIVGGTGELFF.

The rearrangement uses TRBV19 and TRBJ2-5; 10 bases line up with TRBD2. Germline lookup yields CDR1 LNHDA and CDR2 SQIVND (reference sequence). This CDR3 region has 15 residues. With V trimmed by 6 bases and J by 5 bases, 9 bases remained unmatched. CDR3 sequence reads: CASSVLAGVGETQYF. The CDR3, as DNA: TGTGCCAGTAGCGTCCTAGCGGGAGTCGGGGAGACCCAGTACTTC.

Remarks on this clone: Within the sample, other DNA sequences also encode this same CDR3. The chain links TRBV9 to TRBJ2-7; TRBD2 might be the D (6 bases). CDR3 length: 12 residues. CDR1 SGDLS and CDR2 YYNGEE come from the germline V gene. Between the trimmed V and J ends, which lost 0 bases and 6 bases, there was a span of 7 bases. CDR3 loop: CASSVVGGEQYF. As DNA, the CDR3 is TGTGCCAGCAGCGTAGTGGGAGGCGAGCAGTACTTC.

About this clone itself: In the same sample, other DNA sequences code for this CDR3. V gene TRBV9 combines with J gene TRBJ1-1, with D tentatively TRBD1 (5 bases). V shed 2 bases and J shed 5 bases, with 13 bases lying between them. CDR1 is SGDLS and CDR2 is YYNGEE in the germline V gene. CDR3 length: 14 amino acids. CDR3 bases: TGTGCCAGCAGCGTCACTGGCGGGGGTACTGAAGCTTTCTTT. It is translated as CASSVTGGGTEAFF.

The sample holds a few counts of this clone. The V and J genes are TRBV19 and TRBJ1-5, with 7 nucleotides matching TRBD1. The CDR3 extends over 15 amino acids. Germline CDR1 is LNHDA and CDR2 is SQIVND (reference sequence). The junction had 10 bases not matched to a gene; V was cut back by 5 bases and J by 6 bases. CDR3 sequence: CASSLMTGIRQPQHF. The CDR3 region has the DNA TGTGCCAGTAGTCTAATGACAGGGATTCGTCAGCCCCAGCATTTT.

The genes are TRBV28 and TRBJ2-7; D is undetermined. Trimming took 6 bases from V and 2 from J, leaving 14 bases between them. The CDR3 totals 14 residues. Germline CDR1 is MDHEN and CDR2 is SYDVKM. This CDR3 reads CASRSGGSPYEQYF. CDR3 coding DNA: TGTGCCAGCAGGTCGGGTGGATCCCCCTACGAGCAGTACTTC. Complete variable domain (other parts from reference TRBV28 and TRBJ2-7): DVKVTQSSRYLVKRTGEKVFLECVQDMDHENMFWYRQDPGLGLRLIYFSYDVKMKEKGDIPEGYSVSREKKERFSLILESASTNQTSMYLCASRSGGSPYEQYFGPGTRLTVT.

This clone was observed a single time. This chain joins TRBV14 and TRBJ2-7; TRBD1 agrees at 7 bases. There are 15 residues in the CDR3. The V gene's germline CDR1 is SGHDN and CDR2 FVKESK. V trimming: 1 base; J trimming: 5 bases; junction bases outside the gene matches: 8. CDR3 loop: CASSQAGQRQHEQYF. CDR3 DNA: TGTGCCAGCAGCCAAGCGGGACAGAGGCAGCACGAGCAGTACTTC. The full variable domain, in which reference TRBV14 and TRBJ2-7 provide the parts outside the CDR3, is EAGVTQFPSHSVIEKGQTVTLRCDPISGHDNLYWYRRVMGKEIKFLLHFVKESKQDESGMPNNRFLAERTGGTYSTLKVQPAELEDSGVYFCASSQAGQRQHEQYFGPGTRLTVT.

The J gene is TRBJ2-1, the V gene TRBV9, with D maybe TRBD2 (6 bases). Trimming took 3 bases from V and 0 from J, leaving 16 bases between them. CDR1 and CDR2 (germline): SGDLS, YYNGEE. The CDR3 length is 17 residues. CDR3 protein: CASSGGAAGSSYNEQFF. CDR3 nucleotide sequence: TGTGCCAGCAGCGGCGGGGCCGCGGGGAGCTCCTACAATGAGCAGTTCTTC. Based on the CDR3 plus reference TRBV9 and TRBJ2-1, the full variable domain is DSGVTQTPKHLITATGQRVTLRCSPRSGDLSVYWYQQSLDQGLQFLIQYYNGEERAKGNILERFSAQQFPDLHSELNLSSLELGDSALYFCASSGGAAGSSYNEQFFGPGTRLTVL.

The chain carries TRBV9 and TRBJ2-7; 8 nucleotides line up with TRBD2. Trimming at V came to 4 bases and at J to 7 bases, leaving 19 bases not matched to a gene. The germline CDR1 and CDR2 sequences are SGDLS and YYNGEE. This CDR3 spans 17 amino acids. The CDR3 here is CASSPRGTSGAYVEQYF. For the CDR3, the DNA is TGTGCCAGCAGCCCCCGAGGAACTAGCGGAGCTTACGTGGAGCAGTACTTC.

The chain is built from TRBV5-1 and TRBJ2-1; TRBD1 agrees at 11 bases. Germline values: CDR1 SGHRS, CDR2 YFSETQ. CDR3 length: 17 residues. The junction had 10 bases not matched to a gene; V was cut back by 4 bases and J by 4 bases. CDR3 coding DNA: TGCGCCAGCAGCCCCTGGTTCGGGACAGGGGGTTACAATGAGCAGTTCTTC. Translated: CASSPWFGTGGYNEQFF.

As to this clone: This same CDR3 is encoded by further DNA sequences in the sample. V is TRBV28 and J is TRBJ1-5; D remains ambiguous. Germline V gene lookup returns CDR1 MDHEN and CDR2 SYDVKM. V dropped 5 bases and J dropped 9 bases, with 8 bases sitting between them. The CDR3 has 11 residues. The CDR3 coding sequence is TGTGCCAGCAGTAGACGTGGGCCCCAGCATTTT. As protein: CASSRRGPQHF. The whole variable domain, remainder taken from reference TRBV28 and TRBJ1-5, is DVKVTQSSRYLVKRTGEKVFLECVQDMDHENMFWYRQDPGLGLRLIYFSYDVKMKEKGDIPEGYSVSREKKERFSLILESASTNQTSMYLCASSRRGPQHFGDGTRLSIL.

The CDR3 DNA reads TGTGCCAGCAGTTTTTACGGACGATTCCCCGTCGACAATGAGCAGTTCTTC. Translating gives CASSFYGRFPVDNEQFF. V is TRBV27 and J is TRBJ2-1; D is ambiguous. Trimming removed 3 bases from V and 5 bases from J, with 20 bases in between. Germline V gene sequence: CDR1 MNHEY, CDR2 SMNVEV (reference sequence). This CDR3 comprises 17 residues.

The chain employs TRBV28 and TRBJ2-7, with 8 bases matching TRBD2. CDR1 MDHEN and CDR2 SYDVKM come from the germline V gene. This CDR3 spans 15 amino acids. The V segment lost 2 bases and the J segment 5 bases; nucleotides outside the gene matches: 8. CDR3 region: CASSLTSAGGHEQYF. CDR3 nucleotide sequence: TGTGCCAGCAGTTTAACGTCCGCGGGAGGTCACGAGCAGTACTTC.

V gene TRBV18 combines with J gene TRBJ1-3; D possibly corresponds to TRBD1 (5 bases). Per the germline V gene, CDR1 is KGHSH and CDR2 is LQKENI. Trimming removed 2 bases at V and 1 base at J, with 12 bases between. The CDR3 contains 16 residues. The CDR3 sequence is CASSPAGRVSGNTIYF. CDR3 coding DNA: TGTGCCAGCTCACCAGCAGGGCGTGTGTCTGGAAACACCATATATTTT.

The genes are TRBV28 and TRBJ2-1; 10 positions match TRBD2. Germline CDR1 and CDR2: MDHEN and SYDVKM. The CDR3 runs 15 residues. Trimming removed 6 bases from V and 5 bases from J; junction bases left unmatched: 7. CDR3 protein: CASRRAGGPHNEQFF. The CDR3 nucleotides read TGTGCCAGCAGGCGAGCGGGAGGGCCTCACAATGAGCAGTTCTTC.

This sequence joins TRBV5-6 and TRBJ2-7; D is possibly TRBD1 (6 bases). The CDR3 sequence is 16 residues long. Trimming took off 3 bases at V and 0 bases at J, with 16 bases between the two ends. Germline values: CDR1 SGHDT, CDR2 YYEEEE. This CDR3 is CASSSQGWASSYEQYF. The CDR3, as DNA: TGTGCCAGCAGCTCACAGGGCTGGGCGAGCTCCTACGAGCAGTACTTC.

The rearrangement uses TRBV5-1 and TRBJ1-4; D gene unclear. Germline CDR1 is SGHRS and CDR2 is YFSETQ. The CDR3 has 15 residues. Trimming shortened V by 3 bases and J by 6 bases, and 15 bases separated the two germline ends. The CDR3 spells CASSSAFRWHEKLFF. The CDR3 DNA follows: TGCGCCAGCAGCTCCGCTTTCCGATGGCATGAAAAACTGTTTTTT. Full variable domain (remainder filled in from reference TRBV5-1 and TRBJ1-4): KAGVTQTPRYLIKTRGQQVTLSCSPISGHRSVSWYQQTPGQGLQFLFEYFSETQRNKGNFPGRFSGRQFSNSRSEMNVSTLELGDSALYLCASSSAFRWHEKLFFGSGTQLSVL.

Concerning this clone: Within the sample, other DNA sequences also encode this same CDR3. This chain joins TRBV6-5 and TRBJ1-5; D not resolved. The V and J ends lost 2 bases and 1 base respectively, with 6 bases between them. This CDR3 is 14 amino acids long. Germline CDR1 is MNHEY and CDR2 is SVGAGI. CDR3 coding DNA: TGTGCCAGCAGTTACCGTCAGAGCAATCAGCCCCAGCATTTT. Translation: CASSYRQSNQPQHF.

The V gene is TRBV7-8, the J gene TRBJ1-1; D not resolved. This CDR3 comprises 14 residues. Germline V gene lookup returns CDR1 SGHVS and CDR2 FQNEAQ. V was shortened by 0 bases and J by 5 bases, with 10 bases between the two germline ends. The DNA of the CDR3 is TGTGCCAGCAGCTTAGCGGATACGGGAACTGAAGCTTTCTTT. Its protein product is CASSLADTGTEAFF.

A note on this clone: Other DNA sequences in the same sample also yield this CDR3. V usage is TRBV28 and J usage is TRBJ2-7, with 7 positions matching TRBD1. The length of the CDR3 is 13 residues. Germline CDR1 reads MDHEN; CDR2 reads SYDVKM. Unmatched junction bases numbered 2, after V lost 3 bases and J lost 3 bases. The CDR3 loop is CASSLAGGYEQYF. The CDR3 nucleotides read TGTGCCAGCAGTTTGGCAGGGGGCTACGAGCAGTACTTC.

This sequence joins TRBV6-1 and TRBJ2-7; D is unclear. Trimming cost V 5 bases and J 0 bases, with 14 bases left between them. The CDR3 sequence is 15 residues long. CDR1 and CDR2 (germline): MNHNS, SASEGT. CDR3 residues: CASSRPTQSSYEQYF. DNA of the CDR3: TGTGCCAGCAGTAGACCGACCCAGAGCTCCTACGAGCAGTACTTC.

The chain recombines TRBV2 with TRBJ1-1; the match to TRBD1 covers 7 bases. The CDR3 is 14 amino acids. Per the germline V gene, CDR1 is SNHLY and CDR2 is FYNNEI. The V gene end was trimmed by 6 bases and the J gene end by 4 bases; junction bases not matched to a gene: 8. In nucleotides, the CDR3 is TGTGCCAGCAGCAGACAGGGAATAACCACTGAAGCTTTCTTT. Protein: CASSRQGITTEAFF.

For this clone: Within the sample, other DNA sequences also encode this same CDR3. V and J are TRBV20-1 and TRBJ2-5; D uncertain. CDR3 length: 10 amino acids. Germline V gene lookup returns CDR1 DFQATT and CDR2 SNEGSKA (reference sequence). The V end was cut by 6 bases, the J end by 5 bases, with 7 bases between. CDR3 sequence reads: CSASMETQYF. The CDR3 coding sequence is TGCAGTGCCAGTATGGAGACCCAGTACTTC.